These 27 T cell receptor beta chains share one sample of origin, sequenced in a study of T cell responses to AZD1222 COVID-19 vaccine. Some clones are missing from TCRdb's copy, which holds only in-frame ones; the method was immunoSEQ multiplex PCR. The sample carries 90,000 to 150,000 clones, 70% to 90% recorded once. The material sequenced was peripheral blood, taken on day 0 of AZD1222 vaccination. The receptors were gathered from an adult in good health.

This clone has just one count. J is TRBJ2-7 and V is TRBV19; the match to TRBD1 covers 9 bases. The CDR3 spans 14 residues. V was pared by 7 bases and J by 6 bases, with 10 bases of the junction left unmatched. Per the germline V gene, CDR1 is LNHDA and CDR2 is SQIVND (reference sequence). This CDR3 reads CASTQGTGLSEQYF. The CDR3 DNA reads TGTGCCAGTACCCAGGGGACAGGGTTGTCCGAGCAGTACTTC.

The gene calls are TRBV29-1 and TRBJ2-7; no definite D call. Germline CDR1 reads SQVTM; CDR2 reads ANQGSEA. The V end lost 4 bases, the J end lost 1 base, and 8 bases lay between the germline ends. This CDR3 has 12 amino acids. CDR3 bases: TGCAGCGTTGCTTTCAGTTCCTACGAGCAGTACTTC. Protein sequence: CSVAFSSYEQYF.

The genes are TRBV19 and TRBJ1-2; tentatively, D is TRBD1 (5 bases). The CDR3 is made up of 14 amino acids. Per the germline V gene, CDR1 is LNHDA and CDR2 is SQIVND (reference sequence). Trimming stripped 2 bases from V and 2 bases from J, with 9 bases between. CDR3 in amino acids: CASSIWGRNYGYTF. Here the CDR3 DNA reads TGTGCCAGTAGTATATGGGGCAGGAACTATGGCTACACCTTC.

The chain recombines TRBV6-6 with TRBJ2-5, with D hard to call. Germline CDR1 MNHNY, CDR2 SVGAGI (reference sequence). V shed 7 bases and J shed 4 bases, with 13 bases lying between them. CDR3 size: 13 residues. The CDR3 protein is CASTPPGGETQYF. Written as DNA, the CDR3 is TGTGCCAGCACCCCCCCCGGCGGAGAGACCCAGTACTTC.

The CDR3 DNA reads as TGTGCCATCAGTGGGACCGACCGGGACAAGGGTACGCGTACGCAGTATTTT. This sequence encodes CAISGTDRDKGTRTQYF. The J gene is TRBJ2-3, the V gene TRBV10-3, with a possible D match to TRBD1 (6 bases). This CDR3 region has 17 residues. V dropped 4 bases and J dropped 8 bases, with 25 bases sitting between them. Looked up from germline, CDR1 is ENHRY and CDR2 is SYGVKD.

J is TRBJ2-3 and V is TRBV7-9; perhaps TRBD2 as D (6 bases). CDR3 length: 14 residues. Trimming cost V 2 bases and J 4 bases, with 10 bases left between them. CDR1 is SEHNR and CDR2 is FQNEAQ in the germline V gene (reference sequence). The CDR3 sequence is CASSLTSLPDTQYF. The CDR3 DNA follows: TGTGCCAGCAGCTTAACTAGCTTACCAGATACGCAGTATTTT.

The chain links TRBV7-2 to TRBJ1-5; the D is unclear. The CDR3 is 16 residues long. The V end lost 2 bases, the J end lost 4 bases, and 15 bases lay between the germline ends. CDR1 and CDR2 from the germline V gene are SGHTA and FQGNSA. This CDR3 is CASSLSVGDSNQPQHF. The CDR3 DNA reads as TGTGCCAGCAGCTTATCAGTTGGTGATTCGAATCAGCCCCAGCATTTT.

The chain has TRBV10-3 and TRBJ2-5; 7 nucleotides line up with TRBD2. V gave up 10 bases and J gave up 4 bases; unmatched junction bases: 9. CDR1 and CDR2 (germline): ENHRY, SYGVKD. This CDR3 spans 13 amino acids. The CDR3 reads CASGGEERETQYF. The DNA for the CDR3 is TGTGCCAGTGGGGGGGAGGAGAGAGAGACCCAGTACTTC.

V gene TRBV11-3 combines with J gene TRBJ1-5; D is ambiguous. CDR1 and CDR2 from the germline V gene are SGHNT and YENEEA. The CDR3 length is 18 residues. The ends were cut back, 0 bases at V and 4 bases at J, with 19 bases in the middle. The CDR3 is CASSLEPQRQHRNQPQHF. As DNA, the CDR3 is TGTGCCAGCAGCTTAGAACCCCAGCGGCAGCACAGAAATCAGCCCCAGCATTTT.

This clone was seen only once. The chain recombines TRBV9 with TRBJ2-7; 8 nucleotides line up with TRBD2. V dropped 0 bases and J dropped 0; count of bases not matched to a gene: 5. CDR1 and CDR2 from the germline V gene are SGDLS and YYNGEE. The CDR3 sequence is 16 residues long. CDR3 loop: CASSVGNSGNSYEQYF. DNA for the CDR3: TGTGCCAGCAGCGTAGGTAATAGCGGGAACTCCTACGAGCAGTACTTC.

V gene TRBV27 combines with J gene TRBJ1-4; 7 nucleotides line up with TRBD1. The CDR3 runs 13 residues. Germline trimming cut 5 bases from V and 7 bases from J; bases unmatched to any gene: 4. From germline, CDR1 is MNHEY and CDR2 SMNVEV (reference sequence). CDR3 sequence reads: CASSTQGGEKLFF. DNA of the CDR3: TGTGCCAGCAGTACCCAGGGGGGTGAAAAACTGTTTTTT.

The CDR3 is CASSFPYSPHEQYF. CDR3 nucleotides: TGTGCCAGCAGCTTTCCATACAGTCCTCATGAGCAGTACTTC. V and J are TRBV7-2 and TRBJ2-7; unclear D gene. V was shortened by 3 bases and J by 7 bases, with 16 bases between the two germline ends. The CDR3 spans 14 residues. CDR1 is SGHTA, CDR2 FQGNSA, per germline.

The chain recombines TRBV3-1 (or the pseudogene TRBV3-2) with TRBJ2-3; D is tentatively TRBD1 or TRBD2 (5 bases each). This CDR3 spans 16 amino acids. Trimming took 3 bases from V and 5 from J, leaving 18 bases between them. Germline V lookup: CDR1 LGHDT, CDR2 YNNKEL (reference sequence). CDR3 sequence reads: CASSHDLWGSGDTQYF. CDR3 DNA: TGTGCCAGCAGCCATGACCTTTGGGGGTCGGGAGATACGCAGTATTTT.

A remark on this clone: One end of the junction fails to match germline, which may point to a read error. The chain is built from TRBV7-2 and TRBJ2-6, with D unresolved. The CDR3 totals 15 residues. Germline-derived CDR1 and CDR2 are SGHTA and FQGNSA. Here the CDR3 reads CASGFALSGANVLTF. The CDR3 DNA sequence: TGTGCCAGCGGCTTCGCCCTATCTGGGGCCAACGTCCTGACTTTC.

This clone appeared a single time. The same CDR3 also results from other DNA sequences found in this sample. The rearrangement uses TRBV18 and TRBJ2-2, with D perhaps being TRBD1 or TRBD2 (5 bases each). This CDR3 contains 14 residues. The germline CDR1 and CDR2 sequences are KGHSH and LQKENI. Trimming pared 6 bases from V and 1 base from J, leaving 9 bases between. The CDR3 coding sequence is TGTGCCAGCTCCCGGGACCAGAACACCGGGGAGCTGTTTTTT. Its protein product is CASSRDQNTGELFF.

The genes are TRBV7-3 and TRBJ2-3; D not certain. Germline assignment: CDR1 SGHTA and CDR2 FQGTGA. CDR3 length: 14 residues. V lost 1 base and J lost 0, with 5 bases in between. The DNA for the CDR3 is TGTGCCAGCAGCTTAAAGGTTAGCACAGATACGCAGTATTTT. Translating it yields CASSLKVSTDTQYF.

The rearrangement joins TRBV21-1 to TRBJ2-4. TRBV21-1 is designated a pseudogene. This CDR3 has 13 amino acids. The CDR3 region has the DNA TGTGCCAGCAGCAAAGTTATAGGGAACATTCAGTACTTC. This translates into CASSKVIGNIQYF.

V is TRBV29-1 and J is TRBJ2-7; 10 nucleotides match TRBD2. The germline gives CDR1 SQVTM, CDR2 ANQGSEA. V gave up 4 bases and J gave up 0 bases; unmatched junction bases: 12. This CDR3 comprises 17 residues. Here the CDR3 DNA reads TGCAGCGTTGGGTTGGCTAGCGGGAGCCGAAGCTCCTACGAGCAGTACTTC. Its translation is CSVGLASGSRSSYEQYF.

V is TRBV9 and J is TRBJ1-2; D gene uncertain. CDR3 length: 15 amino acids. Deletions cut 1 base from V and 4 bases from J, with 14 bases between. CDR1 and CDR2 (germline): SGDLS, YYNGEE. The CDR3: CASSVQQPGSYGYTF. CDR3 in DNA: TGTGCCAGCAGCGTACAACAACCGGGCAGCTATGGCTACACCTTC. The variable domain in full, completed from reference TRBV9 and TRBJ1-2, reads DSGVTQTPKHLITATGQRVTLRCSPRSGDLSVYWYQQSLDQGLQFLIQYYNGEERAKGNILERFSAQQFPDLHSELNLSSLELGDSALYFCASSVQQPGSYGYTFGSGTRLTVV.

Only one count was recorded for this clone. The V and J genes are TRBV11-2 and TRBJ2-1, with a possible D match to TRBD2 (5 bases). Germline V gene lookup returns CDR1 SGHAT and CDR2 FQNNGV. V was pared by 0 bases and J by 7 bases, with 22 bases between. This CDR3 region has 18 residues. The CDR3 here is CASSLDQSGLRLGNEQFF. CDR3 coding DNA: TGTGCCAGCAGCTTAGATCAGAGCGGTCTGCGCCTTGGGAATGAGCAGTTCTTC.

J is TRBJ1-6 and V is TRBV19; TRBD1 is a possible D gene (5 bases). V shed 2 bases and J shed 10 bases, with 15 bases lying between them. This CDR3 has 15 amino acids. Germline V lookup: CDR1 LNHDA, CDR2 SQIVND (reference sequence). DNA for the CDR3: TGTGCCAGTAGTATACCCCTTTTCGGGGGATCACCCCTCCACTTT. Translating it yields CASSIPLFGGSPLHF.

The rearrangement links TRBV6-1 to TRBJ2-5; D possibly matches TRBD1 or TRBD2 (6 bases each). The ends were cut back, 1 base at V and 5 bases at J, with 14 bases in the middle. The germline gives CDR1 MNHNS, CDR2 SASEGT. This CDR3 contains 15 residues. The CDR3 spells CASSEEEGVWETQYF. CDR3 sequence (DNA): TGTGCCAGCAGTGAAGAGGAGGGGGTATGGGAGACCCAGTACTTC.

CDR3 nucleotide sequence: TGTGCCAGCCTGACTCAAGTTAATTCACCCCTCCACTTT. The encoded protein is CASLTQVNSPLHF. This rearrangement joins TRBV2 to TRBJ1-6; no clear D. V was pared by 8 bases and J by 6 bases, with 11 bases between. This CDR3 is built from 13 residues. Germline loops: CDR1 SNHLY, CDR2 FYNNEI.

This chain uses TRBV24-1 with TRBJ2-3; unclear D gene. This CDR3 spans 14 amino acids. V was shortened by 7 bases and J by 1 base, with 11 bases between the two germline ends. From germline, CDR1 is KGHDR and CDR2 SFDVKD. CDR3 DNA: TGTGCCACCAGGAACAGCCTTGGCACAGATACGCAGTATTTT. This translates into CATRNSLGTDTQYF.

The CDR3 DNA reads as TGTGCCAGCAGCGGGACGGCGAGCTCCTACAATGAGCAGTTCTTC. The encoded protein is CASSGTASSYNEQFF. The rearrangement uses TRBV11-3 and TRBJ2-1; D might be TRBD1 or TRBD2, each matching 5 bases. V lost 5 bases and J lost 0, with 11 bases in between. Germline CDR1 and CDR2: SGHNT and YENEEA. The CDR3 sequence is 15 residues long.

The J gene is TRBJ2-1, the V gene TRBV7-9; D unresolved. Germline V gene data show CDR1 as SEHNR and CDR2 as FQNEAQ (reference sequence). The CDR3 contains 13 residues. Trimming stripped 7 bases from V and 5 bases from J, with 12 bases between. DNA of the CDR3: TGTGCCAGCACCGTGGGTAGGAACAATGAGCAGTTCTTC. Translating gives CASTVGRNNEQFF.

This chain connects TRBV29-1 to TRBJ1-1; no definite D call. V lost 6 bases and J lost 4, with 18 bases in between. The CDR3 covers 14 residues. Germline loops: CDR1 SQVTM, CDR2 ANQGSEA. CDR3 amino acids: CSVPGVRKFTEAFF. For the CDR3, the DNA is TGCAGCGTCCCCGGGGTGAGAAAATTCACTGAAGCTTTCTTT.